This T cell receptor beta chain was observed in a study of OX40 agonist ivuxolimab in advanced cancers. For the wider study: Ivuxolimab, which targeted the costimulatory receptor OX40 (CD134), was an agonistic, fully human IgG2 monoclonal antibody. Intravenous ivuxolimab was administered to patients every 2 weeks at six dose levels: 0.01, 0.1, 0.3, 1.5, 3 and 10 mg/kg. Of the 50 to 55 patients in dose escalation, some 19 had hepatocellular carcinoma, roughly 15 had melanoma, 9 had renal cell carcinoma and 9 had head and neck cancer. A male proportion of nearly 85% and a mean age of approximately 60 years, ranging from 23 to 79, were recorded for the dose-escalation cohort. Patients were allowed to have had prior anti-PD-1, anti-PD-L1 or anti-CTLA-4 therapy, and 40% of the dose-escalation patients had been treated with checkpoint inhibitors. Partial responses were achieved by three dose-escalation patients, of whom one had hepatocellular carcinoma and two had cutaneous melanoma. Peripheral TCRbeta sequencing aimed to test whether ivuxolimab altered TCR sequence diversity and caused clonal T-cell expansion. The paper covers the monotherapy dose-escalation part of the phase I ivuxolimab trial, which included N of about 56 patients. Overall study outcomes, separate from this receptor: Low levels of normalized T-cell clonal expansion were also seen in some patients who did not respond. In the 0.1-3.0 mg/kg groups, partial responders had among the lowest normalized peripheral clonal expansion, particularly in CD8+ T cells. The antigen specificity of the peripheral T cells that underwent clonal expansion was not determined. After ivuxolimab, more expanded clones were found on average in CD8+ T cells than in CD4+ T cells. Clonal expansion of both CD4+ and CD8+ blood T cells was observed from baseline to week 6 at doses 0.1 to 3.0 mg/kg.

Genomic DNA was extracted from sorted cells for sequencing of the TCRbeta CDR3 region. The immunoSEQ Assay was used to sequence the TCRbeta CDR3 regions. The source is immuneACCESS, and TCRdb retained only in-frame sequences with V and J called. Part of the clones is not carried over; for the studies checked, unresolved V genes explain less than half of this, and the remainder is unexplained. The sample data list 150,000 to 170,000 clones, and roughly 94% of these were observed just once. The top ten clonotypes cover around 0.33% of the sample. CDR1 SGHTA and CDR2 FQGTGA are derived from the germline V gene. Clipping removes 4 bases from V and 1 base from J, with 5 as the unmatched junction base count. The CDR3 spans 16 residues, from the cysteine through the phenylalanine. Solely the CDR3 DNA is kept, with 48 bases framed from the first base. Worth noting for this clone: Its cognate antigen has yet to be identified. Base qualities are not provided; no much larger clone lies one nucleotide away.

The trial excluded patients who had a history of autoimmune disease or who were on systemic immunosuppression. Peripheral blood for TCR sequencing was collected from all dose cohorts at baseline, on cycle 4 day 1, and on cycle 7 day 1. The samples were taken from a phase I, first-in-human, multicenter, open-label dose-escalation trial of ivuxolimab. Adults with locally advanced or metastatic melanoma, renal cell carcinoma, hepatocellular carcinoma or head and neck squamous cell carcinoma were enrolled in the trial. Before TCR sequencing, CD4+ T cells and CD8+ T cells were sorted from peripheral blood as separate populations.

The specimen was CD4+ or CD8+ T cells sorted from blood, collected in a trial of the OX40 agonist ivuxolimab. The origin of this receptor is an adult with an advanced solid tumor such as melanoma, head and neck, liver or kidney cancer. The chain was built from TRBV7-3 and TRBJ2-3; 10 middle bases align to TRBD2. The CDR3 region: CASSSAGTSGTDTQYF. The DNA sequence is as follows: TGTGCCAGCAGCTCAGCCGGGACTAGCGGCACAGATACGCAGTATTTT.